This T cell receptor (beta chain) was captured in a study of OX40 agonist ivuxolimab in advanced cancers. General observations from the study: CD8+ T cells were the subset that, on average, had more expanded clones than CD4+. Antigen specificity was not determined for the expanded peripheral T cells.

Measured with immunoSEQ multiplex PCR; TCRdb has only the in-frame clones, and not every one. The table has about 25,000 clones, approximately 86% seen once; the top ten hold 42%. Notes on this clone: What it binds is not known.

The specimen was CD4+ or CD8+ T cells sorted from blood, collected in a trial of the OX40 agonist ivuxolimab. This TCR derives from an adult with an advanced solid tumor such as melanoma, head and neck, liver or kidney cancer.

CDR3 nucleotides: TGTGCCAGCAGTTTAGGACTAGCTGATTCCTACGAGCAGTACTTC. It is translated as CASSLGLADSYEQYF. This chain links TRBV6-5 with TRBJ2-7; 8 bases match TRBD2. CDR1 and CDR2 (germline): MNHEY, SVGAGI. The CDR3 loop spans 15 amino acids. V gave up 4 bases and J gave up 1 base; unmatched junction bases: 6.